This TCR beta chain came from a study of shared clonotypes between healthy human individuals. Donors, healthy HIV-negative adults, lacked recent acute infections or vaccinations. Adults of Caucasian background living in Nashville, Tennessee made up all donors. Method: immunoSEQ multiplex PCR; TCRdb's copy keeps in-frame clones and lacks some. Of 2,500,000 or so clones listed, approximately 94% are singletons. There are 17 residues in the CDR3. Germline lookup yields CDR1 MNHNS and CDR2 SASEGT. The V and J ends lost 4 bases and 0 bases, in that order; junction bases with no gene match: 9. The clonotype originates from a man between 18 and 35 years old in good health. The material sequenced was naive CD4+ T cells sorted from blood. Documented subset: CD45RA+ positively selected. V gene TRBV6-1 combines with J gene TRBJ2-7, with 10 bases fitting TRBD2. CDR3 amino acids: CASSGPLAGGRSYEQYF. CDR3 nucleotides: TGTGCCAGCAGTGGACCCTTAGCGGGGGGCCGCTCCTACGAGCAGTACTTC.